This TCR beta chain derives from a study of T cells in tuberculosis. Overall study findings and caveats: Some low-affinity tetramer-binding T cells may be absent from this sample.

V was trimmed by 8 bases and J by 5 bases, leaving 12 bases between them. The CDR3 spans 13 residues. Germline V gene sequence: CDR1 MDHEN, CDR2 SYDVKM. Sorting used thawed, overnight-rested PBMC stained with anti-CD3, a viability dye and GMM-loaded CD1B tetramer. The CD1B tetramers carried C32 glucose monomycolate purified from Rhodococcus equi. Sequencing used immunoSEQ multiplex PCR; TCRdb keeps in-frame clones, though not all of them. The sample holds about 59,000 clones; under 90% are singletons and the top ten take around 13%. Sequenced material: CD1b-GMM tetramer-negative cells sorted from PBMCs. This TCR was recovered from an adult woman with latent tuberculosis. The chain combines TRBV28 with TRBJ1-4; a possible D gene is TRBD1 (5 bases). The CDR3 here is CASSPGGNEKLFF. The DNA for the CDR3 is TGTGCCAGCTCGCCGGGGGGGAATGAAAAACTGTTTTTT.